The 32 T cell receptor beta chains below all came from one sample that was sequenced in a study of blood T cell repertoires in COVID-19. The repertoire was sequenced with immunoSEQ multiplex PCR; TCRdb's copy has only in-frame clones and lacks some. The sample contains some 240,000 clones, about 81% of which appear only once. Sample: peripheral blood. These receptors all come from a woman in her seventies with COVID-19, enrolled during active disease.

This chain connects TRBV12-3 or TRBV12-4 to TRBJ1-5; 7 bases align to TRBD1. There are 12 residues in the CDR3. J gave up 6 bases and V 9 bases, and 5 bases lay outside the gene matches. CDR3 amino acids: CASGQVGQPQHF. The CDR3 DNA reads TGTGCCAGTGGACAGGTTGGTCAGCCCCAGCATTTT.

The chain employs TRBV3-1 (or the pseudogene TRBV3-2) and TRBJ2-3; weak D call: TRBD1 (6 bases). V lost 6 bases, J lost 5 bases, and 12 bases lay in between. This CDR3 has 13 amino acids. Germline lookup yields CDR1 LGHDT and CDR2 YNNKEL (reference sequence). The CDR3 sequence: CASRLSGEDTQYF. CDR3 sequence (DNA): TGTGCCAGCAGACTTTCAGGGGAAGATACGCAGTATTTT.

The chain carries TRBV11-3 and TRBJ2-2, with 8 bases that match TRBD1. The CDR3 contains 17 residues. V lost 4 bases to trimming and J lost 4 bases; unmatched junction nucleotides: 11. The germline V gene has CDR1 SGHNT and CDR2 YENEEA. CDR3 nucleotide sequence: TGTGCCAGCAGCTCATCCACAGGGGGAGCTGGCACCGGGGAGCTGTTTTTT. Translated, it gives CASSSSTGGAGTGELFF.

The rearrangement uses TRBV19 and TRBJ1-5; D is uncertain. This CDR3 spans 12 amino acids. V was pared by 7 bases and J by 6 bases, with 10 bases between. The germline V gene encodes CDR1 LNHDA and CDR2 SQIVND (reference sequence). The chain's CDR3 is CASMQAPQPQHF. DNA of the CDR3: TGTGCCAGTATGCAGGCCCCTCAGCCCCAGCATTTT.

There are a few counts of this clone. This rearrangement joins TRBV11-2 to TRBJ1-2; maybe TRBD1 (5 bases). The CDR3 consists of 12 residues. Deletions cut 5 bases from V and 4 bases from J, with 8 bases between. Germline loops: CDR1 SGHAT, CDR2 FQNNGV. In DNA form, the CDR3 reads TGTGCCAGCAGCCAGGGTGGCTATGGCTACACCTTC. This translates into CASSQGGYGYTF.

Remarks on this clone: This same CDR3 is encoded by further DNA sequences in the sample. V is TRBV6-2 or TRBV6-3 and J is TRBJ1-2; perhaps TRBD1 as D (5 bases). Germline V gene lookup returns CDR1 MNHEY and CDR2 SVGEGT. Trimming took 0 bases from V and 2 from J, leaving 7 bases between them. This CDR3 comprises 14 residues. The CDR3 coding sequence is TGTGCCAGCAGTTACTCCACAGGAAACTATGGCTACACCTTC. Its translation is CASSYSTGNYGYTF.

This rearrangement joins TRBV7-8 to TRBJ1-3; 9 bases align to TRBD1. CDR1 and CDR2 from the germline V gene are SGHVS and FQNEAQ. CDR3 length equals 16 residues. The V segment lost 5 bases and the J segment 4 bases; nucleotides outside the gene matches: 9. The CDR3 bases are TGTGCCAGCAGCCCGAGGACAGGGGTGGGAGGAAACACCATATATTTT. Its translation is CASSPRTGVGGNTIYF.

This clone came up once. This sequence joins TRBV9 and TRBJ2-2; 8 nucleotides agree with TRBD2. This CDR3 is built from 17 residues. Germline assignment: CDR1 SGDLS and CDR2 YYNGEE. V shed 0 bases and J 2 bases; nucleotides not matched to a gene: 6. For the CDR3, the DNA is TGTGCCAGCAGCGTAGTCGGTAGCGGGACCAACACCGGGGAGCTGTTTTTT. As protein: CASSVVGSGTNTGELFF.

This clone appeared once. The V call is TRBV20-1, the J call TRBJ2-3; D is unclear. The CDR3 consists of 14 residues. CDR1 is DFQATT, CDR2 SNEGSKA, per germline (reference sequence). Trimming took off 3 bases at V and 3 bases at J, with 13 bases between the two ends. The CDR3 reads CSASRRLPTDTQYF. In nucleotides, the CDR3 is TGCAGTGCTAGTAGGCGACTTCCTACAGATACGCAGTATTTT.

The CDR3 nucleotides read TGCGCCAGCAGCCCGGGACTAGCGGGTGCGGTAGAGACCCAGTACTTC. Amino acids: CASSPGLAGAVETQYF. The rearrangement joins TRBV5-1 to TRBJ2-5; TRBD2 matches at 12 bases. V shed 4 bases, J shed 4 bases, and the junction held 8 bases outside the gene matches. This CDR3 spans 16 amino acids. Germline loops: CDR1 SGHRS, CDR2 YFSETQ.

The chain carries TRBV15 and TRBJ1-5, with 7 bases identical to TRBD1. Trimming cost V 8 bases and J 4 bases; bases outside gene matches: 8. Germline assignment: CDR1 LNHNV and CDR2 YYDKDF (reference sequence). This CDR3 region has 14 residues. The CDR3 DNA follows: TGTGCCACCGAAAGGGGACAGCAAAATCAGCCCCAGCATTTT. It codes for CATERGQQNQPQHF.

The chain carries TRBV7-3 and TRBJ1-4; D not resolved. With 4 bases removed from V and 5 bases from J, the gap between germline ends came to 17 bases. Looked up from germline, CDR1 is SGHTA and CDR2 is FQGTGA. The CDR3 runs 16 residues. CDR3 sequence reads: CASSYRGSVDNEKLFF. CDR3 sequence (DNA): TGTGCCAGCAGCTACAGAGGGTCAGTGGACAATGAAAAACTGTTTTTT. Full variable domain (outside the CDR3, taken from reference TRBV7-3 and TRBJ1-4): GAGVSQTPSNKVTEKGKYVELRCDPISGHTALYWYRQSLGQGPEFLIYFQGTGAADDSGLPNDRFFAVRPEGSVSTLKIQRTERGDSAVYLCASSYRGSVDNEKLFFGSGTQLSVL.

This chain joins TRBV20-1 and TRBJ2-1; 12 bases are shared with TRBD2. V shed 3 bases and J 4 bases; nucleotides not matched to a gene: 7. The V gene's germline CDR1 is DFQATT and CDR2 SNEGSKA (reference sequence). There are 16 residues in the CDR3. Here the CDR3 DNA reads TGCAGTGCTAGTCCAACTAGCGGGAGGTATTACAATGAGCAGTTCTTC. It yields the protein CSASPTSGRYYNEQFF.

This sequence joins TRBV7-2 and TRBJ1-3, with D unresolved. The ends were cut back, 1 base at V and 0 bases at J, with 10 bases in the middle. Germline V gene lookup returns CDR1 SGHTA and CDR2 FQGNSA. The CDR3 consists of 16 residues. The CDR3 loop reads CASSLGGSLSGNTIYF. CDR3 DNA sequence: TGTGCCAGCAGCTTAGGAGGCAGCCTCTCTGGAAACACCATATATTTT.

This clone has a handful of counts. This rearrangement joins TRBV29-1 to TRBJ2-7, with 11 bases aligning to TRBD1. Trimming took 6 bases from V and 5 from J; bases not matched to a gene: 9. The CDR3 length is 14 residues. The V gene's germline CDR1 is SQVTM and CDR2 ANQGSEA. CDR3 protein: CSVVGTGGSHEQYF. As DNA, the CDR3 is TGCAGCGTAGTCGGGACAGGGGGTTCCCACGAGCAGTACTTC.

At least ten counts were recorded for this clone. The CDR3 sequence is CASSPRQGTEAFF. For the CDR3, the DNA is TGTGCCAGCAGCCCCCGACAGGGGACTGAAGCTTTCTTT. The chain combines TRBV7-8 with TRBJ1-1; 8 bases fit TRBD1. CDR3 size: 13 residues. Trimming at V came to 5 bases and at J to 5 bases, leaving 4 bases not matched to a gene. Germline CDR1 and CDR2: SGHVS and FQNEAQ.

V and J are TRBV7-9 and TRBJ2-7; tentative D call: TRBD1 (5 bases). Germline V CDR1 and CDR2: SEHNR, FQNEAQ (reference sequence). The V end lost 4 bases, the J end lost 0 bases, and 10 bases lay between the germline ends. There are 14 residues in the CDR3. The CDR3 is CASSSTVISYEQYF. Written as DNA, the CDR3 is TGTGCCAGCAGCTCGACAGTTATCTCCTACGAGCAGTACTTC. Complete variable domain (other parts from reference TRBV7-9 and TRBJ2-7): DTGVSQNPRHKITKRGQNVTFRCDPISEHNRLYWYRQTLGQGPEFLTYFQNEAQLEKSRLLSDRFSAERPKGSFSTLEIQRTEQGDSAMYLCASSSTVISYEQYFGPGTRLTVT.

The chain has TRBV7-8 and TRBJ2-3; TRBD2 agrees at 12 bases. Germline V gene lookup returns CDR1 SGHVS and CDR2 FQNEAQ. The V segment lost 2 bases and the J segment 4 bases; nucleotides outside the gene matches: 16. The CDR3 consists of 20 residues. In nucleotides, the CDR3 is TGTGCCAGCAGCTTATTTGTTCTGCGGACTAGCGGGACCCCCGCAGATACGCAGTATTTT. As protein: CASSLFVLRTSGTPADTQYF.

This chain joins TRBV7-9 and TRBJ2-4; TRBD1 agrees at 7 bases. This CDR3 spans 15 amino acids. Germline V gene lookup returns CDR1 SEHNR and CDR2 FQNEAQ (reference sequence). The J segment lost 3 bases and the V segment lost 5 bases, leaving 7 bases of the junction unmatched. Here the CDR3 DNA reads TGTGCCAGCAGCACCAACACAGGGGTCAAAAACATTCAGTACTTC. This gives the protein CASSTNTGVKNIQYF.

The chain has TRBV6-2 or TRBV6-3 and TRBJ2-5, with TRBD1 matching 8 bases. V shed 9 bases and J 1 base; nucleotides not matched to a gene: 7. This CDR3 is 14 amino acids long. Germline values: CDR1 MNHEY, CDR2 SVGEGT. The chain's CDR3 is CASTYDRGQETQYF. The CDR3 coding sequence is TGTGCCAGTACTTACGACAGGGGCCAAGAGACCCAGTACTTC.

V gene TRBV4-1 combines with J gene TRBJ1-2; D remains unclear. The CDR3 totals 15 residues. CDR1 and CDR2 from the germline V gene are MGHRA and YSYEKL. Trimming pared 7 bases from V and 0 bases from J, leaving 15 bases between. The CDR3 sequence: CASNSPLAANYGYTF. The CDR3 bases are TGCGCCAGCAACAGTCCCCTGGCAGCTAACTATGGCTACACCTTC.

The sample holds one count of this clone. The rearrangement links TRBV24-1 to TRBJ2-2; possible D gene TRBD1, 6 bases. Trimming took 11 bases from V and 5 from J, leaving 11 bases between them. This CDR3 spans 12 amino acids. Germline CDR1 reads KGHDR; CDR2 reads SFDVKD. In DNA form, the CDR3 reads TGTGCCATACAACAGGGAACCGGGGAGCTGTTTTTT. Translating gives CAIQQGTGELFF.

The chain carries TRBV13 and TRBJ2-1; 9 nucleotides line up with TRBD2. The length of the CDR3 is 16 residues. J was trimmed by 9 bases and V by 3 bases; bases with no gene match: 12. Germline-derived CDR1 and CDR2 are PRHDT and FYEKMQ (reference sequence). CDR3 amino acids: CASSFYGGRAEGEQFF. In DNA, the CDR3 is TGTGCCAGCAGCTTTTATGGCGGGAGGGCCGAGGGTGAGCAGTTCTTC.

About this clone: Within the sample, other DNA sequences also encode this same CDR3. The chain links TRBV29-1 to TRBJ1-4; perhaps TRBD1 as D (5 bases). The CDR3 spans 13 residues. Germline V gene data show CDR1 as SQVTM and CDR2 as ANQGSEA. Trimming stripped 6 bases from V and 8 bases from J, with 16 bases between. CDR3 DNA: TGCAGCGTCCTTGACAGAAGTAGAGAAAAACTGTTTTTT. It encodes CSVLDRSREKLFF.

V and J are TRBV27 and TRBJ2-3, with 9 bases identical to TRBD1. V was clipped by 8 bases and J by 5 bases; unmatched bases: 11. CDR1 MNHEY and CDR2 SMNVEV come from the germline V gene (reference sequence). This CDR3 is built from 15 residues. The CDR3 DNA reads TGTGCCAGCCGACACTCCCGGGACAGGGTAGATACGCAGTATTTT. As protein: CASRHSRDRVDTQYF.

The rearrangement uses TRBV27 and TRBJ2-3, with 11 bases matching TRBD1. Trimming cost V 2 bases and J 5 bases; bases outside gene matches: 6. Germline V gene data show CDR1 as MNHEY and CDR2 as SMNVEV (reference sequence). The CDR3 sequence is 16 residues long. The CDR3 nucleotides are TGTGCCAGCAGTTTAGACCGGGGACAGGGGGTAGATACGCAGTATTTT. As protein: CASSLDRGQGVDTQYF.

The chain joins TRBV5-1 to TRBJ2-1; 9 nucleotides match TRBD2. This CDR3 is built from 16 residues. The germline CDR1 and CDR2 sequences are SGHRS and YFSETQ. V shed 2 bases and J 4 bases; nucleotides not matched to a gene: 7. The CDR3 bases are TGCGCCAGCAGCTTTAATCCTAGCGGGACTTACAATGAGCAGTTCTTC. Translating it yields CASSFNPSGTYNEQFF.

The sample holds a few counts of this clone. V usage is TRBV7-2 and J usage is TRBJ1-2; D not resolved. CDR3 length equals 12 residues. CDR1 and CDR2 from the germline V gene are SGHTA and FQGNSA. Between the trimmed V and J ends, which lost 1 base and 7 bases, there was a span of 7 bases. The CDR3 DNA is TGTGCCAGCAGCTTAGGCACTGGTGGCTACACCTTC. Residues: CASSLGTGGYTF.

V usage is TRBV20-1 and J usage is TRBJ2-1, with TRBD2 matching 12 bases. The junction had 8 bases not matched to a gene; V was cut back by 3 bases and J by 5 bases. Per the germline V gene, CDR1 is DFQATT and CDR2 is SNEGSKA (reference sequence). CDR3 length: 16 amino acids. CDR3 residues: CSASGTSGRDNNEQFF. As DNA, the CDR3 is TGCAGTGCTAGTGGGACTAGCGGGCGGGATAACAATGAGCAGTTCTTC.

This clone was observed many times. The chain recombines TRBV11-2 with TRBJ1-2; 10 bases are a match to TRBD1. J gave up 4 bases and V 2 bases, and 7 bases lay outside the gene matches. The CDR3 has 16 residues. Germline CDR1 is SGHAT and CDR2 is FQNNGV. The CDR3 loop reads CASSLPGTGAFYGYTF. CDR3 nucleotides: TGTGCCAGCAGCTTACCCGGGACAGGGGCGTTCTATGGCTACACCTTC.

This rearrangement joins TRBV9 to TRBJ2-7; maybe TRBD1 (6 bases). This CDR3 has 14 amino acids. The V and J ends lost 5 bases and 3 bases respectively, with 15 bases between them. The germline gives CDR1 SGDLS, CDR2 YYNGEE. The CDR3 is CASSRDRWNYEQYF. The CDR3, as DNA: TGTGCCAGCAGTAGAGACAGGTGGAACTACGAGCAGTACTTC.

The chain links TRBV4-2 to TRBJ2-3, with 9 bases lining up with TRBD2. V lost 1 base and J lost 2; bases outside the gene matches: 4. In germline, CDR1 is LGHNA, CDR2 YNFKEQ. The CDR3 length is 16 residues. CDR3 DNA sequence: TGTGCCAGCAGCCAAGTTCCTAGCGGGAACACAGATACGCAGTATTTT. This translates into CASSQVPSGNTDTQYF.